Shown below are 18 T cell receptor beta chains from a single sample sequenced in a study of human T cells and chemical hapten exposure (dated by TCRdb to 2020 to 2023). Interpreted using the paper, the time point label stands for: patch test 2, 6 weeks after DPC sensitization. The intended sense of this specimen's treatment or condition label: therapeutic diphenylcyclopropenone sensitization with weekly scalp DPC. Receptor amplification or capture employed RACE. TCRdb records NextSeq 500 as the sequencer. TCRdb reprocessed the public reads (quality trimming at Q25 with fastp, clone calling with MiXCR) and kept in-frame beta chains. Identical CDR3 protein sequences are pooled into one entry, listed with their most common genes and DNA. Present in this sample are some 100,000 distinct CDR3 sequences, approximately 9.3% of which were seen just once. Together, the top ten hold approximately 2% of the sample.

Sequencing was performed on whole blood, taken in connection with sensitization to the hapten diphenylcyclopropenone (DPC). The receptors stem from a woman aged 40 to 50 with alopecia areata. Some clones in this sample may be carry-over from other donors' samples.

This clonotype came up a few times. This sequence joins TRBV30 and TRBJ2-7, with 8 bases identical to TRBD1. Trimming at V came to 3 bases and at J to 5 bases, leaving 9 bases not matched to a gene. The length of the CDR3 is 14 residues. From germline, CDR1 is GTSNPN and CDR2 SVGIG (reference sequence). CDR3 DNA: TGTGCCTGGAGGAGGGGACAGGACAGAAACGAGCAGTACTTC. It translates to CAWRRGQDRNEQYF.

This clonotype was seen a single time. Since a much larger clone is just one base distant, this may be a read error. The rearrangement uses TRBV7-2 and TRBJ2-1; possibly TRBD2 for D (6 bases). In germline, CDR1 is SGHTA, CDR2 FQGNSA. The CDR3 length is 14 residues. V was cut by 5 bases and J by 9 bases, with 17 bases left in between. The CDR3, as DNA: TGTGCCAGCAGCCCACTCAGACTGGGAGGTGAGCAGTTCTTC. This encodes CASSPLRLGGEQFF.

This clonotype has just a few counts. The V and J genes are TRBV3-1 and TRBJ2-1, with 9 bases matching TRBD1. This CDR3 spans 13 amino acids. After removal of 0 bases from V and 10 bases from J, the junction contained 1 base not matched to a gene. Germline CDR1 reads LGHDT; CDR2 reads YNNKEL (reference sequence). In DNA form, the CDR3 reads TGTGCCAGCAGCCAAGAGGGACAGGGCGAGCAGTTCTTC. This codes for CASSQEGQGEQFF.

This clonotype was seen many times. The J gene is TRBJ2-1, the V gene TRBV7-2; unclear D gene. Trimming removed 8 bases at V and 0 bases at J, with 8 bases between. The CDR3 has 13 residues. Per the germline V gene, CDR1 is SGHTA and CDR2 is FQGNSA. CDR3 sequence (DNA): TGTGCCAGCTCACCAGGCTCCTACAATGAGCAGTTCTTC. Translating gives CASSPGSYNEQFF. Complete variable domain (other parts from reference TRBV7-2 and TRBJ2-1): GAGVSQSPSNKVTEKGKDVELRCDPISGHTALYWYRQSLGQGLEFLIYFQGNSAPDKSGLPSDRFSAERTGGSVSTLTIQRTQQEDSAVYLCASSPGSYNEQFFGPGTRLTVL.

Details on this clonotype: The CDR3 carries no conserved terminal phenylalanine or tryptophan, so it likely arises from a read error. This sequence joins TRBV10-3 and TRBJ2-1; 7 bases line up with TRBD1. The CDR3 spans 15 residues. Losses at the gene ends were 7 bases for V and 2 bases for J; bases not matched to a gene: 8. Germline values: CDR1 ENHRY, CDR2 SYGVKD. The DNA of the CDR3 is TGTGCCATCACTCAGGGGCAGGGGGCCTACAATGAGCAGTTCTAC. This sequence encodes CAITQGQGAYNEQFY.

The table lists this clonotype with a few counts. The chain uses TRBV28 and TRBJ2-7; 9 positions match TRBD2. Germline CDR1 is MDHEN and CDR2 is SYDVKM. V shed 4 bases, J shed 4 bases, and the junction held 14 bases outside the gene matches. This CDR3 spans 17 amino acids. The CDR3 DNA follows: TGTGCCAGCAGTTCAGCCCCAGGCGGGCGGGAGGGTTACGAGCAGTACTTC. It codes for CASSSAPGGREGYEQYF.

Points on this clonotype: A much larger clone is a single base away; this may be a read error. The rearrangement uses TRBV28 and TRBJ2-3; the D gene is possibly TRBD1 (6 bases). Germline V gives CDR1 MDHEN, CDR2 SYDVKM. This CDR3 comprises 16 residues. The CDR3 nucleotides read TGTCCCAGCAGTTTACAGGGCCAAGGGGAGTCAGATACGCAGTATTTT. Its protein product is CPSSLQGQGESDTQYF.

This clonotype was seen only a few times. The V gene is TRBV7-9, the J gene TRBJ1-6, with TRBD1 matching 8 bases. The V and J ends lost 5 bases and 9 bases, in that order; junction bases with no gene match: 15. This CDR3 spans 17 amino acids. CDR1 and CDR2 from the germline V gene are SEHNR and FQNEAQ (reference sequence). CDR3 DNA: TGTGCCAGCAGCCCAAAGGGCAGGGGGCAATTCGTTTCACCCCTCCACTTT. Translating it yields CASSPKGRGQFVSPLHF.

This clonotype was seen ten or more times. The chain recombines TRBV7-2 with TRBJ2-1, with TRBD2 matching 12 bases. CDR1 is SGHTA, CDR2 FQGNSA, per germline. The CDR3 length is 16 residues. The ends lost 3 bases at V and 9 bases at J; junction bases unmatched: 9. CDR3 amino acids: CASSLARLAGDREQFF. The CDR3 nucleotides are TGTGCCAGCAGCTTGGCCAGACTAGCGGGAGATCGTGAGCAGTTCTTC.

The CDR3 here is CASLPSSGQANVLTF. CDR3 bases: TGTGCCAGCCTCCCTAGCTCCGGCCAGGCCAACGTCCTGACTTTC. The V gene is TRBV2, the J gene TRBJ2-6; possible D gene TRBD2, 5 bases. V was cut by 8 bases and J by 6 bases, with 17 bases left in between. CDR1 is SNHLY, CDR2 FYNNEI, per germline. The length of the CDR3 is 15 residues.

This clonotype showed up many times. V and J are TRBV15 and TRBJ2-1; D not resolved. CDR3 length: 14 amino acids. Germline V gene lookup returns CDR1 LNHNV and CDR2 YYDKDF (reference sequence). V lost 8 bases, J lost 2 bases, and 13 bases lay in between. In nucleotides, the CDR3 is TGTGCCACCCGCAAGGCGGTTACCTACAATGAGCAGTTCTTC. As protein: CATRKAVTYNEQFF.

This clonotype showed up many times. The DNA of the CDR3 is TGCAGTGCTAGAGTGACTATCGAGGCGTACTTC. Translation: CSARVTIEAYF. The chain uses TRBV20-1 and TRBJ2-5, with D possibly matching TRBD2 (5 bases). CDR1 DFQATT and CDR2 SNEGSKA come from the germline V gene (reference sequence). The V gene lost 1 base and the J gene lost 13 bases, with 13 bases spanning the gap. This CDR3 comprises 11 residues.

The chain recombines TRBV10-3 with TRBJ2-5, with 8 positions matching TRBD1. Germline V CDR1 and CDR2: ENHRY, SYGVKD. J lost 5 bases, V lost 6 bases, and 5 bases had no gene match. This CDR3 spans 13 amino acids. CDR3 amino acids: CAIRSTGEETQYF. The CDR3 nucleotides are TGTGCCATCAGATCGACAGGGGAGGAGACCCAGTACTTC.

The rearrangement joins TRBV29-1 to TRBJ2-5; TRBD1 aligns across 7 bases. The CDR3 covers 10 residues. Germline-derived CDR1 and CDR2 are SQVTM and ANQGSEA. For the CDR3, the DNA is TGCGGGACAGCACAAGAGACCCAGTACTTC. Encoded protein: CGTAQETQYF. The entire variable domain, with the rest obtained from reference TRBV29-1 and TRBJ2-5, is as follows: SAVISQKPSRDICQRGTSLTIQCQVDSQVTMMFWYRQQPGQSLTLIATANQGSEATYESGFVIDKFPISRPNLTFSTLTVSNMSPEDSSIYLCGTAQETQYFGPGTRLLVL.

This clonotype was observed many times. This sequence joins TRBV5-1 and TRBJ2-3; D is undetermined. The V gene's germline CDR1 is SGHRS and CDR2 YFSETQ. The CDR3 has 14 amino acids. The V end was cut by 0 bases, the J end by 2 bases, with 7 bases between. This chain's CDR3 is CASSLAQVTDTQYF. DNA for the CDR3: TGCGCCAGCAGCTTGGCTCAGGTCACAGATACGCAGTATTTT.

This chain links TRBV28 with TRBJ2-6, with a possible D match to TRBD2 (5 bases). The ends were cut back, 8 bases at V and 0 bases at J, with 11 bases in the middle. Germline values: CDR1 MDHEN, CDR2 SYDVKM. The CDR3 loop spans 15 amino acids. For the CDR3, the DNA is TGTGCCAGCTTCCGACGGGACTCTGGGGCCAACGTCCTGACTTTC. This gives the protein CASFRRDSGANVLTF. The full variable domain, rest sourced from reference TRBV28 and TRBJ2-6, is DVKVTQSSRYLVKRTGEKVFLECVQDMDHENMFWYRQDPGLGLRLIYFSYDVKMKEKGDIPEGYSVSREKKERFSLILESASTNQTSMYLCASFRRDSGANVLTFGAGSRLTVL.

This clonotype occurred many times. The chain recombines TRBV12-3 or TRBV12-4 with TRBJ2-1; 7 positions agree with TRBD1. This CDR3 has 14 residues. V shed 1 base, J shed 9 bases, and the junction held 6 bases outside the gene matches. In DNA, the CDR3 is TGTGCCAGCAGTTTAGAGGGGGCTATACGTGAGCAGTTCTTC. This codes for CASSLEGAIREQFF.

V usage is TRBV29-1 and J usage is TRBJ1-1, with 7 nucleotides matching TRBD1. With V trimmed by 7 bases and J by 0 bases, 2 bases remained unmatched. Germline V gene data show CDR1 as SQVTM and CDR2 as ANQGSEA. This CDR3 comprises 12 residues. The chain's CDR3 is CSAGGLNTEAFF. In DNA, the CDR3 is TGCAGCGCAGGGGGTCTGAACACTGAAGCTTTCTTT.